This T cell receptor (beta chain) was profiled in a study of cytomegalovirus exposure and HLA in healthy donors. The study's findings and limits: Some public TCRs appeared in many individuals, while most sequences were rare.

CDR1 is MNHNY and CDR2 is SVGAGI in the germline V gene (reference sequence). This CDR3 region has 15 residues. J lost 4 bases, V lost 2 bases, and 6 bases had no gene match. Both 60 Vbeta primers and 13 Jbeta primers went into the PCR. Here immunoSEQ multiplex PCR was the method, and the copy in TCRdb shows in-frame clones only, minus some. The profile covers some 100,000 clones, with approximately 78% appearing a single time and about 4.6% taken by the ten largest. A word on this clone: Antigen: not known.

The chain uses TRBV6-6 and TRBJ2-5, with 8 bases fitting TRBD2. Material: PBMCs. The clonotype was recovered from a woman in her forties in good health and CMV-seropositive. DNA for the CDR3: TGTGCCAGCAGTTACACAATAGCGGGAAGAGAGACCCAGTACTTC. It yields the protein CASSYTIAGRETQYF.